Described below is a single T cell receptor beta chain sequence and its context. Its cognate antigen is unknown. The data were obtained in a study of OX40 agonist ivuxolimab in advanced cancers. Study background: It was ivuxolimab, an agonistic anti-OX40 (CD134) antibody, that patients were treated with. Study conclusions and caveats: It was also the case that some nonresponders had low normalized T-cell clonal expansion.

From germline, CDR1 is MNHNS and CDR2 SASEGT. The germline V and J ends were trimmed by 7 bases and 0 bases, with 13 bases remaining between them. The CDR3 is 15 amino acids. Only in-frame clones appear in the TCRdb table, and some are missing; sequencing was by immunoSEQ multiplex PCR. Counted here are 72,000 or so clones, just over 85% occurring once; the ten biggest clones make up 0.85% to 1%. This clonotype was obtained from an adult with an advanced solid tumor such as melanoma, head and neck, liver or kidney cancer. The sequences come from CD4+ or CD8+ T cells sorted from blood, collected in a trial of the OX40 agonist ivuxolimab. The chain recombines TRBV6-1 with TRBJ1-5, with D hard to call. The CDR3 sequence: CASKGKVYSNQPQHF. The CDR3 bases are TGTGCCAGCAAGGGAAAGGTTTATAGCAATCAGCCCCAGCATTTT.